This entry is about one TCR beta chain. These data originate in a study of blood T cells in healthy people across ages. The CDR3 consists of 10 residues. V was shortened by 6 bases and J by 6 bases, with 8 bases between the two germline ends. Per germline, CDR1 DFQATT and CDR2 SNEGSKA (reference sequence). Sample-barcoded 5' priming and a J-beta primer mix drove a second PCR of about 6 to 12 cycles. In TCRdb, the 5' RACE reads were re-called with MiXCR into one record per CDR3 protein. The sample lists about 1,500,000 distinct CDR3 sequences; 42% were seen once. Sequencing was done on a sample of blood. The receptor was derived from a woman younger than 35 in good health. The chain uses TRBV20-1 and TRBJ2-5, with D perhaps TRBD2 (6 bases). The CDR3 loop is CSAAGQTQYF. CDR3 DNA sequence: TGCAGTGCCGCGGGGCAGACCCAGTACTTC.